Below, one T cell receptor beta chain is given with its context. Its antigen is unknown. Trimming took 5 bases from V and 4 from J, leaving 17 bases between them. This CDR3 has 15 amino acids. Per germline, CDR1 MDHEN and CDR2 SYDVKM. The TCR beta CDR3 region was amplified by multiplex PCR employing 32 V and 13 J primers. TCRdb used MiXCR to reprocess the multiplex PCR reads, holding one entry per CDR3 protein. This table has under 5,500 distinct CDR3 sequences, approximately 23% appearing once. As template, the study used bulk tumor genomic DNA at roughly 600 ng per sample. Taken during surgery, several biopsies per primary tumor were spaced as far apart as possible within the tumor mass. Undergoing curative surgery were patients whose non-small cell lung cancer was untreated and newly diagnosed. Donors comprised surgical patients with newly diagnosed non-small cell lung cancer, operated on with curative intent.

The sample is drawn from a study of immune heterogeneity within non-small cell lung tumors. Study results and limitations: Both recurring identical dominant CDR3 beta clonotypes and site-unique high-frequency clones were observed across tumor sites within a patient.

The rearrangement joins TRBV28 to TRBJ1-2; perhaps TRBD1 as D (5 bases). This TCR was sampled from a man aged 55 to 70 with non-small cell lung cancer. Sequencing was done on a sample of lung tumor tissue. CDR3 residues: CASSPPRWGGYGYTF. CDR3 sequence (DNA): TGTGCCAGCAGTCCACCCCGGTGGGGCGGCTATGGCTACACCTTC.